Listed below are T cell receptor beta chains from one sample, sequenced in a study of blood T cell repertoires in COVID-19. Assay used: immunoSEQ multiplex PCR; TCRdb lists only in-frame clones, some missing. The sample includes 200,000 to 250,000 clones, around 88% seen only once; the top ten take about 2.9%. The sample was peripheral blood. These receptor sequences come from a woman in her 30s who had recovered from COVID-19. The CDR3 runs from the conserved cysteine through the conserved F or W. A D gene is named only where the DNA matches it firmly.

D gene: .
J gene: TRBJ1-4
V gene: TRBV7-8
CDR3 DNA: TGTGCCAGCAGCCCAGCACGCGGACTGATCCATGAAAAACTGTTTTTT
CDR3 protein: CASSPARGLIHEKLFF

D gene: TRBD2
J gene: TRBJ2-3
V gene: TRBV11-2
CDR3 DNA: TGTGCCAGCAGCCACGGGACTAGCGGGGGCCCAACTTGGGATACGCAGTATTTT
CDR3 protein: CASSHGTSGGPTWDTQYF

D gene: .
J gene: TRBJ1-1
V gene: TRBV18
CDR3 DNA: TGTGCCAGCTCACCAGCTCGAGCGAACACTGAAGCTTTCTTT
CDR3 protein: CASSPARANTEAFF

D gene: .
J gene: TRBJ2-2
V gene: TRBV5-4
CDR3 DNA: TGTGCCAGCAGCTTGAGGGGAACGGGGACTCCAGTGGCGGACACCGGGGAGCTGTTTTTT
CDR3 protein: CASSLRGTGTPVADTGELFF

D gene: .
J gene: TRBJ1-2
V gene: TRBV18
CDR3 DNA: TGTGCCAGCTCCCCTACCGAGGGCAGGTCAGGTGGCTACACCTTC
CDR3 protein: CASSPTEGRSGGYTF

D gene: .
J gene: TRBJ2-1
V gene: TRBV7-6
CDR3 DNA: TGTGCCAGCAGCTTAGAGATAGGAGGCAGTACCGTTAATGAGCAGTTCTTC
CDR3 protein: CASSLEIGGSTVNEQFF

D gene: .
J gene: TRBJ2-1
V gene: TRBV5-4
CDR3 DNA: TGTGCCAGCAGCTCTTTAAGGGGGGGGGCCCTTTACAATGAGCAGTTCTTC
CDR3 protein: CASSSLRGGALYNEQFF

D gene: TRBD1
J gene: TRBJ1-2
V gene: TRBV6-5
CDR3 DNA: TGTGCCAGCAGCCAAGGGGGACAGGGGTATGGCTACACCTTC
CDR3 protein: CASSQGGQGYGYTF

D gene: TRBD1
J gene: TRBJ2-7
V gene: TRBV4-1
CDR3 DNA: TGCGCCAGCAGCCAAGGGGGACAGGGCTACGAGCAGTACTTC
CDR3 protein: CASSQGGQGYEQYF

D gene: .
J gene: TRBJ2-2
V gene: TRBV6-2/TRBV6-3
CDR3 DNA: TGTGCCAGCAGCAACACAGGGCTGAGTTTCACCGGGGAGCTGTTTTTT
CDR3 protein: CASSNTGLSFTGELFF